These 19 T cell receptor beta chains share one sample of origin, sequenced in a study of monozygotic twins with inflammatory bowel disease. TCRdb re-called the 5' RACE reads and gives one entry per CDR3 protein, without DNA. Its clone listing holds about 300,000 distinct CDR3 sequences. Sequenced: blood. Receptors were obtained from a human donor with ulcerative colitis or Crohn's disease, or a healthy co-twin of an affected twin (not recorded which).

J is TRBJ2-2 and V is TRBV7-9; the TCRdb D gene call, TRBD2, has no DNA to confirm it. Germline CDR1 is SEHNR and CDR2 is FQNEAQ (reference sequence). CDR3 length equals 17 residues. The CDR3 protein is CASSPGTSGTNTGELFF.

V and J are TRBV4-3 and TRBJ1-2; absent DNA, TCRdb's TRBD1 call cannot be checked. This CDR3 contains 17 residues. Germline CDR1 LGHNA, CDR2 YSLEER. CDR3 residues: CASSQVSHGTGIYGYTF.

This chain uses TRBV28 with TRBJ1-6; TCRdb lists TRBD1, though no DNA is available to test this call. The germline gives CDR1 MDHEN, CDR2 SYDVKM. The CDR3 has 14 residues. Here the CDR3 reads CASSSRQGFSPLHF.

The CDR3 region is CASSILDIQETQYF. This sequence joins TRBV19 and TRBJ2-5; there is no DNA to check the TCRdb D call of TRBD1. CDR3 length equals 14 residues. Germline-derived CDR1 and CDR2 are LNHDA and SQIVND (reference sequence).

This chain's CDR3 is CATSPGGSGYSYNEQFF. This chain joins TRBV24-1 and TRBJ2-1; lacking DNA, the TRBD1 call made by TCRdb goes unchecked. This CDR3 has 17 residues. Germline V CDR1 and CDR2: KGHDR, SFDVKD.

This chain links TRBV7-2 with TRBJ2-7; there is no DNA to check the TCRdb D call of TRBD1. CDR3 length equals 14 residues. Looked up from germline, CDR1 is SGHTA and CDR2 is FQGNSA. CDR3 in amino acids: CASRRTVRSYEQYF.

This rearrangement joins TRBV7-2 to TRBJ1-4. This CDR3 contains 12 residues. CDR1 and CDR2 (germline): SGHTA, FQGNSA. CDR3 region: CASSLANEKLFF.

The J gene is TRBJ2-7, the V gene TRBV7-3; TCRdb outputs TRBD1, but without DNA this stays unchecked. This CDR3 has 14 amino acids. Germline V gene sequence: CDR1 SGHTA, CDR2 FQGTGA. CDR3 in amino acids: CASSAGDGPYEQYF.

The chain is built from TRBV24-1 and TRBJ2-1; TCRdb's D gene call, TRBD2, goes unchecked for lack of DNA. CDR3 length: 19 amino acids. CDR1 and CDR2 (germline): KGHDR, SFDVKD. CDR3: CATSDSVRRAYSSYNEQFF.

This chain connects TRBV28 to TRBJ2-6; the D call of TRBD1 rests on TCRdb alone, since no DNA is present to check it. The CDR3 spans 15 residues. Germline V lookup: CDR1 MDHEN, CDR2 SYDVKM. The chain's CDR3 is CASSAQGTGANVLTF.

This sequence joins TRBV9 and TRBJ2-5; TCRdb selects TRBD2, and the lack of DNA leaves this call unchecked. The germline gives CDR1 SGDLS, CDR2 YYNGEE. The CDR3 length is 15 residues. The CDR3 spells CASSVIAGGRETQYF.

V is TRBV4-2 and J is TRBJ2-7. This CDR3 has 13 residues. Per the germline V gene, CDR1 is LGHNA and CDR2 is YNFKEQ. The CDR3 spells CASSQDGFYEQYF.

The V call is TRBV24-1, the J call TRBJ2-3; no DNA is available, so the TRBD2 call from TCRdb remains unchecked. This CDR3 has 15 amino acids. Germline lookup yields CDR1 KGHDR and CDR2 SFDVKD. The CDR3 region is CATSGLAGPTDTQYF.

The V gene is TRBV29-1, the J gene TRBJ1-1; TCRdb calls TRBD1, which cannot be checked without DNA. This CDR3 has 14 residues. Germline assignment: CDR1 SQVTM and CDR2 ANQGSEA. CDR3: CSVCRGLMNTEAFF.

The V gene is TRBV11-3, the J gene TRBJ2-7; TCRdb indicates TRBD2, and absent DNA this call remains unverified. The CDR3 has 14 amino acids. CDR1 SGHNT and CDR2 YENEEA come from the germline V gene. The CDR3 spells CASSPRGGTYEQYF.

This chain uses TRBV15 with TRBJ2-1; TCRdb's D gene call, TRBD2, goes unchecked for lack of DNA. This CDR3 comprises 17 residues. Germline lookup yields CDR1 LNHNV and CDR2 YYDKDF (reference sequence). The CDR3 here is CATSSAGRALGYNEQFF.

The rearrangement uses TRBV11-2 and TRBJ2-2; TCRdb outputs TRBD1, but without DNA this stays unchecked. This CDR3 comprises 15 residues. Germline V CDR1 and CDR2: SGHAT, FQNNGV. This chain's CDR3 is CASSPFGPGAGELFF.

The genes are TRBV11-2 and TRBJ2-3; no DNA is available, so the TRBD2 call from TCRdb remains unchecked. The CDR3 spans 21 residues. CDR1 SGHAT and CDR2 FQNNGV come from the germline V gene. Here the CDR3 reads CASSLGGVAGGRRPSTDTQYF.

V usage is TRBV5-1 and J usage is TRBJ2-3; TCRdb's D call of TRBD1 is untestable without DNA. The CDR3 extends over 12 amino acids. Germline CDR1 and CDR2: SGHRS and YFSETQ. The CDR3 reads CASRISGDTQYF. Looking up the rest from reference TRBV5-1 and TRBJ2-3 gives the full variable domain: KAGVTQTPRYLIKTRGQQVTLSCSPISGHRSVSWYQQTPGQGLQFLFEYFSETQRNKGNFPGRFSGRQFSNSRSEMNVSTLELGDSALYLCASRISGDTQYFGPGTRLTVL.